This TCR beta chain was recorded in a study of control samples from healthy donors and cancer patients. The germline CDR1 and CDR2 sequences are LGHDT and YNNKEL (reference sequence). The CDR3 extends over 12 amino acids. Between the trimmed V and J ends, which lost 8 bases and 7 bases, there was a span of 11 bases. TCRdb keeps only in-frame clones here, not all; method: immunoSEQ multiplex PCR. The table includes 55,000 to 65,000 clones, 70% to 90% detected once. Sequencing input: PBMCs. This TCR was sampled from a woman aged 60 to 75 with lung cancer. The rearrangement joins TRBV3-1 (or the pseudogene TRBV3-2) to TRBJ2-2; no clear D gene. For the CDR3, the DNA is TGTGCCAGCCGCGGCTGGGACGGGGAGCTGTTTTTT. Protein sequence: CASRGWDGELFF.